This T cell receptor (beta chain) was sequenced during a study of early T cells in non-severe SARS-CoV-2 infection. On the study more broadly: Unpaired chains resulted from sequencing bulk RNA of unsorted whole blood. Study-wide findings and caveats: Anti-spike CD8 responses were favored in VDJdb matching, and private and CD4 specificities were missed.

In its sample, this clonotype was seen many times. Its antigen is as yet unknown. The protocol attached unique molecular identifiers to individual cDNA molecules. A single record per CDR3 protein comes from TCRdb applying MiXCR to the 5' RACE reads. The sample carries fewer than 100,000 distinct CDR3 sequences, roughly 12% recorded once. Material for sequencing was whole blood. The TCR was taken from an adult who was a healthcare worker with PCR-confirmed SARS-CoV-2 infection or an uninfected control (not recorded which).

CDR3 sequence reads: CASSLGQTYGYTF. CDR3 nucleotides: TGTGCCAGCAGCCTGGGACAGACTTATGGCTACACCTTC. The chain has TRBV5-6 and TRBJ1-2; 7 positions match TRBD1. J was trimmed by 5 bases and V by 4 bases; bases with no gene match: 5. The CDR3 totals 13 residues. Looked up from germline, CDR1 is SGHDT and CDR2 is YYEEEE.